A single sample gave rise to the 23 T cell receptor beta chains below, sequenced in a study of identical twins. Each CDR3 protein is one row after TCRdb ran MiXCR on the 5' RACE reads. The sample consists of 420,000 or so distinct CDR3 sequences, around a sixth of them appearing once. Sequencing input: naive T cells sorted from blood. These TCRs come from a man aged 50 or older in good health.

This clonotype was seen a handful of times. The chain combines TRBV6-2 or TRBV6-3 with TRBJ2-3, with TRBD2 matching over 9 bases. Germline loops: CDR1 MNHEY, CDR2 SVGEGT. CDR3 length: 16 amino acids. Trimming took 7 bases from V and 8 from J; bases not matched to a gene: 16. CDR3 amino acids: CASKGIAGDPPGTQYF. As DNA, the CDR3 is TGTGCCAGCAAGGGAATAGCGGGGGATCCACCAGGTACGCAGTATTTT.

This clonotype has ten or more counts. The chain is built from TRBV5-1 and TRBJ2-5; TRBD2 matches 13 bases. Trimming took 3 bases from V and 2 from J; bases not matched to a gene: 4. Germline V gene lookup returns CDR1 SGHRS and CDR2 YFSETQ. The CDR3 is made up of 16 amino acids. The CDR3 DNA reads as TGCGCCAGCAGCTCGGGACTAGCGGGGTTTCAAGAGACCCAGTACTTC. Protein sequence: CASSSGLAGFQETQYF. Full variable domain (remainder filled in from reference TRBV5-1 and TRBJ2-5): KAGVTQTPRYLIKTRGQQVTLSCSPISGHRSVSWYQQTPGQGLQFLFEYFSETQRNKGNFPGRFSGRQFSNSRSEMNVSTLELGDSALYLCASSSGLAGFQETQYFGPGTRLLVL.

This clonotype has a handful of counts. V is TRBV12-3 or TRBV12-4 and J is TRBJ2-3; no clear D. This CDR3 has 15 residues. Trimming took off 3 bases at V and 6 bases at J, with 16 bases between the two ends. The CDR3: CASSFSRRPPDTQYF. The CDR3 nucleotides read TGTGCCAGCAGTTTTAGTAGAAGGCCGCCTGATACGCAGTATTTT.

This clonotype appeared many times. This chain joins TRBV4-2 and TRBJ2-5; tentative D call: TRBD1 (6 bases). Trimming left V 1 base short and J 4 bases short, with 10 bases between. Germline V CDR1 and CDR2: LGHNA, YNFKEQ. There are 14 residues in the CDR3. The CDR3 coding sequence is TGTGCCAGCAGCCAAGGACAGGAGAGAGAGACCCAGTACTTC. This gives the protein CASSQGQERETQYF.

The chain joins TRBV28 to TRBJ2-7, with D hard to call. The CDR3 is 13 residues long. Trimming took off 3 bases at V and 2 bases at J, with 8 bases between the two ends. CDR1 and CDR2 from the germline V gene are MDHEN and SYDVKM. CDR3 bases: TGTGCCAGCAGTTTGTCAGAGGCCTACGAGCAGTACTTC. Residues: CASSLSEAYEQYF.

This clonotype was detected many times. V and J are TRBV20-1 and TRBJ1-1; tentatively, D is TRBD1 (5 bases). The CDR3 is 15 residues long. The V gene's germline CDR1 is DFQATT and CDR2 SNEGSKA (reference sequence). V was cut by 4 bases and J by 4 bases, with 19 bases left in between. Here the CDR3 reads CSATIPGGVFTEAFF. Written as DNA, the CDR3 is TGCAGTGCTACCATACCCGGGGGGGTTTTCACTGAAGCTTTCTTT.

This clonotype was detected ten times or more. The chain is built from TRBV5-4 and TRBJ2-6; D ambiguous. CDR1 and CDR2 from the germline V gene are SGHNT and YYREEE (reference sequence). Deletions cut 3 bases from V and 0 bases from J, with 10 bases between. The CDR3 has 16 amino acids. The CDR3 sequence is CASSSDGFSGANVLTF. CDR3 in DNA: TGTGCCAGCAGCTCGGACGGATTCTCTGGGGCCAACGTCCTGACTTTC.

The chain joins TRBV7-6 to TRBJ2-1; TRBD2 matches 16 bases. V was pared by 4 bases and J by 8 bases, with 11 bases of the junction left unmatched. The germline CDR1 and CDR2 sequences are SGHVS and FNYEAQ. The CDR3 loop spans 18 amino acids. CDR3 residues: CASSSGTSGRALLDEQFF. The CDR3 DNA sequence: TGTGCCAGCAGCTCAGGGACTAGCGGGAGGGCCCTCTTAGATGAGCAGTTCTTC.

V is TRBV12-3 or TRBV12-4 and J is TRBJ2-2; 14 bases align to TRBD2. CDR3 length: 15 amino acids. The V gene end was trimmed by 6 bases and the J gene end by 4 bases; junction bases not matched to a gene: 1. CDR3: CASRGTSGSTGELFF. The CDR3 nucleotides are TGTGCCAGCAGGGGGACTAGCGGGAGCACCGGGGAGCTGTTTTTT.

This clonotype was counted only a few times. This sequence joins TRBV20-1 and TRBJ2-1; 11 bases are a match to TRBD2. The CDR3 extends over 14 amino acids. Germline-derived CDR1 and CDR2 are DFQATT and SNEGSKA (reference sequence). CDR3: CRAQTSGDYNEQFF. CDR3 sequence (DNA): TGCAGGGCCCAGACTAGCGGGGATTACAATGAGCAGTTCTTC.

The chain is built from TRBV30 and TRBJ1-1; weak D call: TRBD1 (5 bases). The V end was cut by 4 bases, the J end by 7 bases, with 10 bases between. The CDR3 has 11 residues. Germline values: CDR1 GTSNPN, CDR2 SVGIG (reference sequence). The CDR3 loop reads CAWIPGSEAFF. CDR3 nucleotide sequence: TGTGCCTGGATTCCAGGGAGTGAAGCTTTCTTT.

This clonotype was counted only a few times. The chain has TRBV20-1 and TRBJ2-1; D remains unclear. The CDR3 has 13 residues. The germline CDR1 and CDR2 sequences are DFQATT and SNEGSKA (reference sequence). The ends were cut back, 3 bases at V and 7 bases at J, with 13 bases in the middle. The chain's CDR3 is CSARGMAWNEQFF. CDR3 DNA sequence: TGCAGTGCTAGGGGTATGGCGTGGAATGAGCAGTTCTTC.

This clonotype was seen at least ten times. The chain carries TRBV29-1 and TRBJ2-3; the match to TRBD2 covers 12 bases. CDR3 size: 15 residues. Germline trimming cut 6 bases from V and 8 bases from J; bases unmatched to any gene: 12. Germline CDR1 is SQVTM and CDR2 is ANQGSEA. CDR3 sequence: CSVPTSGRRDGTQYF. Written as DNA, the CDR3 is TGCAGCGTCCCGACTAGCGGGAGACGGGATGGTACGCAGTATTTT.

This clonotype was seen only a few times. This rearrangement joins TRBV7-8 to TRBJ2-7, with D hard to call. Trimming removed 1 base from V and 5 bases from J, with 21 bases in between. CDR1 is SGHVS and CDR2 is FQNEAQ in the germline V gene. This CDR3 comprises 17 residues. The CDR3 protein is CASSLEGTGRTYHEQYF. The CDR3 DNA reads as TGTGCCAGCAGCTTAGAAGGCACCGGCCGGACGTACCACGAGCAGTACTTC.

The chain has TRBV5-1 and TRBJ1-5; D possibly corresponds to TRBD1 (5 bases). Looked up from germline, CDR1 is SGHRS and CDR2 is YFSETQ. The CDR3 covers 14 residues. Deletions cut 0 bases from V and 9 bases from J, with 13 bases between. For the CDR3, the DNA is TGCGCCAGCAGCTTGGTTACAGGCGTGGGGCCCCAGCATTTT. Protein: CASSLVTGVGPQHF.

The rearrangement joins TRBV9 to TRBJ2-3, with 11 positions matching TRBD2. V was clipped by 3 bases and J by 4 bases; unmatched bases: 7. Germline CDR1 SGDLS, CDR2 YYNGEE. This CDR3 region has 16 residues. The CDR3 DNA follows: TGTGCCAGCAGCGCCCTAGCGGGAGGCGCATCAGATACGCAGTATTTT. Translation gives CASSALAGGASDTQYF.

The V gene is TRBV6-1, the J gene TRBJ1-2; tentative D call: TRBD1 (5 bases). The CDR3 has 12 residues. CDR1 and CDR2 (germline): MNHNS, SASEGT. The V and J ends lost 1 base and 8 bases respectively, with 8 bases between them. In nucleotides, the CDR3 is TGTGCCAGCAGTGAAGGGGGGTCAGGCTACACCTTC. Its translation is CASSEGGSGYTF.

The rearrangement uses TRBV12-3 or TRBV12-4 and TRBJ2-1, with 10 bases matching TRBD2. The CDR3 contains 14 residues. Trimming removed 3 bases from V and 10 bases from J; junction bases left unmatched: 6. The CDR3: CASSFASGRAEQFF. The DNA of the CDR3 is TGTGCCAGCAGTTTCGCTAGCGGGAGAGCCGAGCAGTTCTTC.

The CDR3 coding sequence is TGTGCCAGCAGTCGCGGACAGGGGGGAGAGCAGTACTTC. Its translation: CASSRGQGGEQYF. The gene calls are TRBV27 and TRBJ2-7; TRBD1 matches 10 bases. V lost 5 bases, J lost 7 bases, and 5 bases stayed unmatched. This CDR3 is built from 13 residues. Germline V gene lookup returns CDR1 MNHEY and CDR2 SMNVEV (reference sequence).

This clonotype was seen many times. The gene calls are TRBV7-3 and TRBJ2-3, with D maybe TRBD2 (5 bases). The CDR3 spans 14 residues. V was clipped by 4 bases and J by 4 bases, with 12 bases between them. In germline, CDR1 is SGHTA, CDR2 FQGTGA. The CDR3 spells CASSWVEGADTQYF. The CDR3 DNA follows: TGTGCCAGCAGCTGGGTAGAGGGCGCAGATACGCAGTATTTT.

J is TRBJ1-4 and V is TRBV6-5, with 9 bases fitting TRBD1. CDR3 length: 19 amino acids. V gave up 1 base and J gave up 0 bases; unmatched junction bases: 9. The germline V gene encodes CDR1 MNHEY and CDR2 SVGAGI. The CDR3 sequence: CASSYYERTGEATNEKLFF. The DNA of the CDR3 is TGTGCCAGCAGTTACTATGAACGGACAGGGGAGGCAACTAATGAAAAACTGTTTTTT.

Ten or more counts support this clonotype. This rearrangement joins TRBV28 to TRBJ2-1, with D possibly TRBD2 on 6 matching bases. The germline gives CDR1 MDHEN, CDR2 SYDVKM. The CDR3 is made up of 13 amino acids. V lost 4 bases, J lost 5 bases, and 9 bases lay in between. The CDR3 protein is CASSWRVDNEQFF. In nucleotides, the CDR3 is TGTGCCAGCAGTTGGAGGGTAGACAATGAGCAGTTCTTC. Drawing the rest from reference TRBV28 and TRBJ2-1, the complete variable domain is DVKVTQSSRYLVKRTGEKVFLECVQDMDHENMFWYRQDPGLGLRLIYFSYDVKMKEKGDIPEGYSVSREKKERFSLILESASTNQTSMYLCASSWRVDNEQFFGPGTRLTVL.

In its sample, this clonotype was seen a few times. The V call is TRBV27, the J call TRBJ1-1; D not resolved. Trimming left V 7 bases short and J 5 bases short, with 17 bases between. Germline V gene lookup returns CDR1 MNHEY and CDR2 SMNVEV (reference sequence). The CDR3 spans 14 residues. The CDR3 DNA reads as TGTGCCAGCACCTTAGTTGGAGGTGGGACTGAAGCTTTCTTT. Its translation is CASTLVGGGTEAFF.